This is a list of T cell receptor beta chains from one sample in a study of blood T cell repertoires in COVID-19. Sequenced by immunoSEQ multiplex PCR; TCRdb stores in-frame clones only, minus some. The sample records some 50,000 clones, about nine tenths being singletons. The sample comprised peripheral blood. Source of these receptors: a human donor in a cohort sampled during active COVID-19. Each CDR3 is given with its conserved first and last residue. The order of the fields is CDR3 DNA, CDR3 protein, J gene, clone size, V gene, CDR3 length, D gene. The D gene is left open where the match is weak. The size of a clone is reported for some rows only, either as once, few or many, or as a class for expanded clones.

cdr3_nt: TGTGCCATCAGTGACAGGGTCAATCAGCCCCAGCATTTT
cdr3_aa: CAISDRVNQPQHF
j_call: TRBJ1-5
clone_size: NA
v_call: TRBV10-3
cdr3_length: 13
d_call: NA

cdr3_nt: TGTGCCAGCAGTTACTCGAGGGGGGGCACTGAAGCTTTCTTT
cdr3_aa: CASSYSRGGTEAFF
j_call: TRBJ1-1
clone_size: NA
v_call: TRBV6-2/TRBV6-3
cdr3_length: 14
d_call: NA

cdr3_nt: TGTGCCATCAGTGCGCCGGGGTTAGGTGAGCAGTACTTC
cdr3_aa: CAISAPGLGEQYF
j_call: TRBJ2-7
clone_size: NA
v_call: TRBV10-3
cdr3_length: 13
d_call: NA

cdr3_nt: TGTGCCAGCAGCCAATCCGGGGGGACAAATACGCAGTATTTT
cdr3_aa: CASSQSGGTNTQYF
j_call: TRBJ2-3
clone_size: once
v_call: TRBV3-1/TRBV3-2
cdr3_length: 14
d_call: NA

cdr3_nt: TGTGCCAGCAGGGGGCAGGGGACCTACGAGCAGTACTTC
cdr3_aa: CASRGQGTYEQYF
j_call: TRBJ2-7
clone_size: NA
v_call: TRBV2
cdr3_length: 13
d_call: NA

cdr3_nt: TGTACCAGCAGCTTTGACCCACCCGCGAGGCATTTT
cdr3_aa: CTSSFDPPARHF
j_call: TRBJ2-3
clone_size: NA
v_call: TRBV7-9
cdr3_length: 12
d_call: NA

cdr3_nt: TGTGCCAGCAGTCCAGGGTTGGATAATTCACCCCTCCACTTT
cdr3_aa: CASSPGLDNSPLHF
j_call: TRBJ1-6
clone_size: NA
v_call: TRBV6-4
cdr3_length: 14
d_call: NA

cdr3_nt: TGTGCCAGTAGTATTCATGAGGGTAATCAGCCCCAGCATTTT
cdr3_aa: CASSIHEGNQPQHF
j_call: TRBJ1-5
clone_size: once
v_call: TRBV19
cdr3_length: 14
d_call: NA

cdr3_nt: TGTGCCAGCAGCATACAGCTCAATCAGCCCCAGCATTTT
cdr3_aa: CASSIQLNQPQHF
j_call: TRBJ1-5
clone_size: few
v_call: TRBV3-1/TRBV3-2
cdr3_length: 13
d_call: NA

cdr3_nt: TGTGCCAGCAGCCCAGGACAGGGGCGTCAGCCCCAGCATTTT
cdr3_aa: CASSPGQGRQPQHF
j_call: TRBJ1-5
clone_size: few
v_call: TRBV28
cdr3_length: 14
d_call: TRBD1

cdr3_nt: TGTGCCAGCACACAGGGTCTCTCTGGAAACACCATATATTTT
cdr3_aa: CASTQGLSGNTIYF
j_call: TRBJ1-3
clone_size: few
v_call: TRBV7-8
cdr3_length: 14
d_call: NA

cdr3_nt: TGTGCCAGCACGACTAGCGGGATCACAGATACGCAGTATTTT
cdr3_aa: CASTTSGITDTQYF
j_call: TRBJ2-3
clone_size: NA
v_call: TRBV18
cdr3_length: 14
d_call: TRBD2

cdr3_nt: TGTGCCAGCAGCGTAGAGGCGGGGGCCTACTACGAGCAGTACTTC
cdr3_aa: CASSVEAGAYYEQYF
j_call: TRBJ2-7
clone_size: once
v_call: TRBV9
cdr3_length: 15
d_call: NA

cdr3_nt: TGTGCCAGCCGCAGTGAGGCAGGGAATCGAGGTGGCTACACCTTC
cdr3_aa: CASRSEAGNRGGYTF
j_call: TRBJ1-2
clone_size: NA
v_call: TRBV28
cdr3_length: 15
d_call: NA

cdr3_nt: TGTGCCAGCAGCCGCCAGACAGGGACAGATACGCAGTATTTT
cdr3_aa: CASSRQTGTDTQYF
j_call: TRBJ2-3
clone_size: once
v_call: TRBV14
cdr3_length: 14
d_call: TRBD1

cdr3_nt: TGTGCCAGCAGTTACCCCCCGGGACAGCGGTACAATGAGCAGTTCTTC
cdr3_aa: CASSYPPGQRYNEQFF
j_call: TRBJ2-1
clone_size: NA
v_call: TRBV6-2/TRBV6-3
cdr3_length: 16
d_call: TRBD1

cdr3_nt: TGTGCCAGCTCACCGGGTTGGCAGCTTCGGGCCCAGTACTTC
cdr3_aa: CASSPGWQLRAQYF
j_call: TRBJ2-5
clone_size: NA
v_call: TRBV18
cdr3_length: 14
d_call: NA

cdr3_nt: TGTGCCAGCAGCAAAATGGAGGCGGGCGGCAATCAGCCCCAGCATTTT
cdr3_aa: CASSKMEAGGNQPQHF
j_call: TRBJ1-5
clone_size: once
v_call: TRBV21-1
cdr3_length: 16
d_call: NA

cdr3_nt: TGCGCCAGCAGCTTGGACGCGGGAGGCCTTAGCGGGGAGCTGTTTTTT
cdr3_aa: CASSLDAGGLSGELFF
j_call: TRBJ2-2
clone_size: NA
v_call: TRBV5-1
cdr3_length: 16
d_call: TRBD2

cdr3_nt: TGTGCCAGCAGCAAGTTGCGAGAACCAGATACGCAGTATTTT
cdr3_aa: CASSKLREPDTQYF
j_call: TRBJ2-3
clone_size: NA
v_call: TRBV21-1
cdr3_length: 14
d_call: NA

cdr3_nt: TGTGCCAGTAGTGTTATTAACACTGAAGCTTTCTTT
cdr3_aa: CASSVINTEAFF
j_call: TRBJ1-1
clone_size: once
v_call: TRBV19
cdr3_length: 12
d_call: NA

cdr3_nt: TGCGCCAGCAGTGACCCACAGGAATTGGGGGAGCAGTACTTC
cdr3_aa: CASSDPQELGEQYF
j_call: TRBJ2-7
clone_size: NA
v_call: TRBV10-1
cdr3_length: 14
d_call: NA

cdr3_nt: TGTGCCAGCACCGGACTAGCGGGCTCCTACAATGAGCAGTTCTTC
cdr3_aa: CASTGLAGSYNEQFF
j_call: TRBJ2-1
clone_size: NA
v_call: TRBV6-5
cdr3_length: 15
d_call: TRBD2

cdr3_nt: TGTGCCAGCAGCACATCGACAGGGGGCTGGGAAAAACTGTTTTTT
cdr3_aa: CASSTSTGGWEKLFF
j_call: TRBJ1-4
clone_size: NA
v_call: TRBV7-9
cdr3_length: 15
d_call: TRBD1

cdr3_nt: TGTGCCAGCAGCCAATGGGGAGAGTGGGGTGAAGCTTTCTTT
cdr3_aa: CASSQWGEWGEAFF
j_call: TRBJ1-1
clone_size: once
v_call: TRBV16
cdr3_length: 14
d_call: NA

cdr3_nt: TGTGCCAGCACCAAGGGACAGGGGTTCTACGAGCAGTACTTC
cdr3_aa: CASTKGQGFYEQYF
j_call: TRBJ2-7
clone_size: once
v_call: TRBV6-5
cdr3_length: 14
d_call: TRBD1

cdr3_nt: TGTGCCAGCAGCCTCACTGCCGCGGGAGTCAACTACGAGCAGTACTTC
cdr3_aa: CASSLTAAGVNYEQYF
j_call: TRBJ2-7
clone_size: NA
v_call: TRBV7-8
cdr3_length: 16
d_call: TRBD2

cdr3_nt: TGTGCCAGCAGCCCCGGGACTAGCGGGAGTGAGCAGTTCTTC
cdr3_aa: CASSPGTSGSEQFF
j_call: TRBJ2-1
clone_size: NA
v_call: TRBV28
cdr3_length: 14
d_call: TRBD2

cdr3_nt: TGTGCCAGCAATTTTTATGGAGCGAATGAGCAGTTCTTC
cdr3_aa: CASNFYGANEQFF
j_call: TRBJ2-1
clone_size: once
v_call: TRBV6-5
cdr3_length: 13
d_call: NA

cdr3_nt: TGCGCCAGCAGGCCGGGACAGGGCATGAACACTGAAGCTTTCTTT
cdr3_aa: CASRPGQGMNTEAFF
j_call: TRBJ1-1
clone_size: NA
v_call: TRBV5-1
cdr3_length: 15
d_call: TRBD1

cdr3_nt: TGTGCCAGCAGTTACCGGGGTCACACTGAAGCTTTCTTT
cdr3_aa: CASSYRGHTEAFF
j_call: TRBJ1-1
clone_size: NA
v_call: TRBV6-6
cdr3_length: 13
d_call: NA

cdr3_nt: TGTGCCAGCAGTCCCAACATCCCCTCCGAGCAGTACTTC
cdr3_aa: CASSPNIPSEQYF
j_call: TRBJ2-7
clone_size: NA
v_call: TRBV28
cdr3_length: 13
d_call: NA

cdr3_nt: TGTGCCAGCAGCTTGGATGGCTTCGGACTAGCGGTCTACAATGAGCAGTTCTTC
cdr3_aa: CASSLDGFGLAVYNEQFF
j_call: TRBJ2-1
clone_size: NA
v_call: TRBV5-4
cdr3_length: 18
d_call: TRBD2

cdr3_nt: TGTGCCAGCAGTCCGGACAGGGGGCTAACATACGAGCAGTACTTC
cdr3_aa: CASSPDRGLTYEQYF
j_call: TRBJ2-7
clone_size: NA
v_call: TRBV6-5
cdr3_length: 15
d_call: TRBD1

cdr3_nt: TGCGCCAGCAGCTCGGGAGAGGGTGGAGGTAGCTCTGGGGCCAACGTCCTGACTTTC
cdr3_aa: CASSSGEGGGSSGANVLTF
j_call: TRBJ2-6
clone_size: NA
v_call: TRBV5-1
cdr3_length: 19
d_call: NA

cdr3_nt: TGTGCCAGCAGCTTGGAACTAGCGGGGAGCACAGATACGCAGTATTTT
cdr3_aa: CASSLELAGSTDTQYF
j_call: TRBJ2-3
clone_size: NA
v_call: TRBV5-4
cdr3_length: 16
d_call: TRBD2

cdr3_nt: TGCGCCAGCAGCTTGGCGGGGGGTTCTGGGGAAAAACTGTTTTTT
cdr3_aa: CASSLAGGSGEKLFF
j_call: TRBJ1-4
clone_size: NA
v_call: TRBV5-1
cdr3_length: 15
d_call: NA

cdr3_nt: TGTGCCAGCAGCATCTCGTCAGGGGGTAGCGCCTACGAGCAGTACTTC
cdr3_aa: CASSISSGGSAYEQYF
j_call: TRBJ2-7
clone_size: NA
v_call: TRBV7-6
cdr3_length: 16
d_call: TRBD1

cdr3_nt: TGTGCCAGCAGCTTAGGGCAGGACAAAAACATTCAGTACTTC
cdr3_aa: CASSLGQDKNIQYF
j_call: TRBJ2-4
clone_size: NA
v_call: TRBV7-9
cdr3_length: 14
d_call: NA

cdr3_nt: TGCGCCAGCAGCTTGGCAGGGGGCGATGAAAAACTGTTTTTT
cdr3_aa: CASSLAGGDEKLFF
j_call: TRBJ1-4
clone_size: NA
v_call: TRBV5-1
cdr3_length: 14
d_call: TRBD1

cdr3_nt: TGTGCCAGTTCGCCCGGAGGGGTAGAGACCCAGTACTTC
cdr3_aa: CASSPGGVETQYF
j_call: TRBJ2-5
clone_size: NA
v_call: TRBV28
cdr3_length: 13
d_call: NA

cdr3_nt: TGTGCCAGCAGCTTGCTACAGGGGTCCGGCGAGCAGTACTTC
cdr3_aa: CASSLLQGSGEQYF
j_call: TRBJ2-7
clone_size: NA
v_call: TRBV5-6
cdr3_length: 14
d_call: TRBD1